One and the same sample provided the 6 T cell receptor beta chains below, sequenced in a study of CXCR3-negative and CXCR3-positive naive CD8 T cells. 5' RACE with UMI labels generated the TRB cDNA libraries. TCRdb reanalyzed the 5' RACE reads, giving one entry per CDR3 protein sequence and no DNA. The table lists 50,000 to 75,000 distinct CDR3 sequences, with 0.42% in the top ten. Sequencing used naive CXCR3- CD8+ T cells from blood. Subset in this sample: CD45RO-CCR7+CD27+CD95- naive CD8+ T cells lacking CXCR3 (TNR3-). These receptors all come from a human donor in good health. Some clones in this sample may be carry-over from other donors' samples.

This chain connects TRBV7-9 to TRBJ2-3; TCRdb's D call of TRBD1 is untestable without DNA. CDR3 size: 16 residues. Germline CDR1 is SEHNR and CDR2 is FQNEAQ (reference sequence). The CDR3 region is CASSLWDGTIMDTQYF.

The V call is TRBV7-2, the J call TRBJ1-2. From germline, CDR1 is SGHTA and CDR2 FQGNSA. The CDR3 is 15 residues long. CDR3 region: CASSLAADFHYGYTF.

This chain joins TRBV10-3 and TRBJ2-2; the TCRdb call, TRBD1, lacks DNA for checking. The CDR3 is 13 residues long. Germline V gives CDR1 ENHRY, CDR2 SYGVKD. CDR3 loop: CAIPGRSTGELFF.

The chain uses TRBV6-5 and TRBJ2-2; as DNA is missing, the TRBD1 call by TCRdb cannot be tested. The length of the CDR3 is 20 residues. Germline V gene sequence: CDR1 MNHEY, CDR2 SVGAGI. This CDR3 is CASSHEEGPVGGLRTGELFF.

The V and J genes are TRBV7-2 and TRBJ2-2; TCRdb calls TRBD2, which cannot be checked without DNA. CDR3 length equals 17 residues. CDR1 is SGHTA and CDR2 is FQGNSA in the germline V gene. CDR3 amino acids: CASSPRQSLGLAGELFF.

The chain employs TRBV25-1 and TRBJ2-7; TCRdb reports TRBD1, a call that lacks DNA to check it against. Per germline, CDR1 MGHDK and CDR2 SYGVNS. The CDR3 covers 13 residues. The CDR3 sequence is CASSVGQSYEQYF.